This T cell receptor beta chain was observed in a study of identical twins. Healthy Caucasians made up all donors. Concerning this clonotype itself: What it binds is not known.

General study results and limits: The study found weaker excess twin sharing in beta out-of-frame sequences.

TCRdb re-derived calls from the 5' RACE reads in MiXCR, one entry per CDR3 protein. The data show 1.5 million to 2 million distinct CDR3 sequences, under 35% seen once. The specimen was cord blood. This receptor was identified in a newborn girl in good health.

In nucleotides, the CDR3 is TGTGCCAGCAGTTACCGACAGGGTACCCACGAGCAGTACTTC. Translated, it gives CASSYRQGTHEQYF. The rearrangement joins TRBV6-6 to TRBJ2-7, with 7 bases fitting TRBD1. Trimming removed 2 bases from V and 5 bases from J; junction bases left unmatched: 6. The CDR3 spans 14 residues. Germline V gives CDR1 MNHNY, CDR2 SVGAGI (reference sequence).